The TCR beta chain described here comes from a study of blood T cell repertoires in COVID-19. Study-level information: T cells, B-cell-depleted T cells, or PBMCs supplied cDNA or gDNA.

Germline V gene data show CDR1 as MNHEY and CDR2 as SVGEGT. The CDR3 extends over 13 amino acids. This clone was seen only once. One junction end disagrees with the germline gene, perhaps due to a read error. Data came from immunoSEQ multiplex PCR; TCRdb stores just in-frame clones and leaves some out. The sample yields under 80,000 clones, over 80% seen once. Material for sequencing was peripheral blood. This TCR came from a woman older than 75 with active COVID-19. The chain couples TRBV6-2 or TRBV6-3 to TRBJ2-1, with TRBD2 matching 9 bases. The CDR3 region has the DNA TGTGCCAGCAGCCCCCCGGGGCGGGAGGGCCCGGTCTTC. It is translated as CASSPPGREGPVF.